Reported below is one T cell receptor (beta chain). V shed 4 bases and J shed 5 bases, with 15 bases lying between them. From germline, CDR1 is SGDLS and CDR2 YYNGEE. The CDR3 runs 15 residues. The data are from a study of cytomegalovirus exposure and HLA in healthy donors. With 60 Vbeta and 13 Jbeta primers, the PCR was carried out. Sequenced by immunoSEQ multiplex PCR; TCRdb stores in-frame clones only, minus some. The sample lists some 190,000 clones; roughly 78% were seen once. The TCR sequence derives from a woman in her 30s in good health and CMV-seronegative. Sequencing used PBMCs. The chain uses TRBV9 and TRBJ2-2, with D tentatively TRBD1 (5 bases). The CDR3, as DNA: TGTGCCAGCAGCCCCCAGACAGCTCCTACCGGGGAGCTGTTTTTT. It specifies CASSPQTAPTGELFF.